The 6 T cell receptor beta chains below were found in one sample sequenced in a study of cytomegalovirus exposure and HLA in healthy donors. Amplification used 60 Vbeta primers and 13 Jbeta primers. Data came from immunoSEQ multiplex PCR; TCRdb stores just in-frame clones and leaves some out. The data show about 180,000 clones, with 60% to 85% seen just once and more than 5% held by the top ten. Sequenced input: PBMCs. These receptors all come from a man aged 40-49 years in good health and CMV-seronegative.

This chain connects TRBV19 to TRBJ2-1; TRBD2 agrees at 12 bases. CDR3 length equals 16 residues. The V segment lost 4 bases and the J segment 2 bases; nucleotides outside the gene matches: 3. CDR1 LNHDA and CDR2 SQIVND come from the germline V gene (reference sequence). The chain's CDR3 is CASSTSGRGTYNEQFF. The DNA of the CDR3 is TGTGCCAGTAGTACTAGCGGGAGGGGGACCTACAATGAGCAGTTCTTC.

The chain carries TRBV7-6 and TRBJ1-6; D is possibly TRBD1 (6 bases). V lost 5 bases to trimming and J lost 8 bases, with 10 bases between them. The CDR3 runs to 13 residues. Germline V lookup: CDR1 SGHVS, CDR2 FNYEAQ. In DNA, the CDR3 is TGTGCCAGCAGCGCCCGGACAGATTCACCCCTCCACTTT. It translates to CASSARTDSPLHF.

The chain links TRBV27 to TRBJ2-7, with D possibly being TRBD1 (8 bases). The CDR3 is 13 residues long. Germline CDR1 is MNHEY and CDR2 is SMNVEV (reference sequence). Deletions cut 5 bases from V and 4 bases from J, with 12 bases between. The CDR3 spells CASSLQGGYEQYF. The CDR3 DNA is TGTGCCAGCAGTCTACAGGGGGGGTACGAGCAGTACTTC.

The chain uses TRBV7-9 and TRBJ2-1, with a tentative D call TRBD2 (6 bases). Germline V gene sequence: CDR1 SEHNR, CDR2 FQNEAQ (reference sequence). Trimming pared 2 bases from V and 8 bases from J, leaving 10 bases between. CDR3 length: 13 amino acids. CDR3 in DNA: TGTGCCAGCAGCTTAATCGGGGGAGATGAGCAGTTCTTC. Its translation is CASSLIGGDEQFF.

This clone was recorded a few times. The V gene is TRBV6-5, the J gene TRBJ1-1, with 7 bases identical to TRBD1. Germline CDR1 reads MNHEY; CDR2 reads SVGAGI. V shed 5 bases and J 1 base; nucleotides not matched to a gene: 4. The CDR3 extends over 14 amino acids. Written as DNA, the CDR3 is TGTGCCAGCAGTGTGGACAGGCCGAACACTGAAGCTTTCTTT. It encodes CASSVDRPNTEAFF.

This rearrangement joins TRBV7-7 to TRBJ2-1; TRBD2 matches 11 bases. The germline gives CDR1 SSHAT, CDR2 FNYEAQ (reference sequence). Trimming at V came to 5 bases and at J to 8 bases, leaving 8 bases not matched to a gene. The CDR3 totals 15 residues. The CDR3 is CASSPTSGSMDEQFF. CDR3 in DNA: TGTGCCAGCAGCCCAACTAGCGGGAGTATGGATGAGCAGTTCTTC.